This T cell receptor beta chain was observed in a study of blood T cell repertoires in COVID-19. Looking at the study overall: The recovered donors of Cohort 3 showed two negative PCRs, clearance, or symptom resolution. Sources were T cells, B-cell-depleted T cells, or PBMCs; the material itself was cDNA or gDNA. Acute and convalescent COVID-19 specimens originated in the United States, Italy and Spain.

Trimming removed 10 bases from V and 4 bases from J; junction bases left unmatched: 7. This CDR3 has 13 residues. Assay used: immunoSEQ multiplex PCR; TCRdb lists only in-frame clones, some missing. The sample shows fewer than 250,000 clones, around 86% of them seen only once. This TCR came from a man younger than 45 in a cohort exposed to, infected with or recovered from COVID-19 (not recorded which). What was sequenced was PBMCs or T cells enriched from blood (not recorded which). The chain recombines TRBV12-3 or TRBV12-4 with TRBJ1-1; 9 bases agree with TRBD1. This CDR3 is CATRRTGATEAFF. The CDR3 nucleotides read TGTGCCACTAGGCGGACAGGGGCCACTGAAGCTTTCTTT.